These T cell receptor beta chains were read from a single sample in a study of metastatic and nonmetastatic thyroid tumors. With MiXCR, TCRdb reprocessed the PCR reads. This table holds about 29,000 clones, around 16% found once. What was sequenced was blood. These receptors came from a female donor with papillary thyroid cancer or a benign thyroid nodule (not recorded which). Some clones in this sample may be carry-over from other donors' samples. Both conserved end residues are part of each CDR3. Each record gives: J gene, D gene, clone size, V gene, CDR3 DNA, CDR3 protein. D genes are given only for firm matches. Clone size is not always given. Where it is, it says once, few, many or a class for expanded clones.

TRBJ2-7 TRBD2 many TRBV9 TGTGCCAGCAGCGTAGGGCGGGGCGGGAGGTCGTCCGAGCAGTACTTC CASSVGRGGRSSEQYF
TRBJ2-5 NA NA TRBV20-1 TGCAGTGCCGACGGTTATGGCCCCCCGAACCAAGAGACCCAGTACTTC CSADGYGPPNQETQYF
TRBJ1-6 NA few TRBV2 TGTGCCAGCAGTGCGGCAGGACCTGTTTATACCCCCCTCCACTTT CASSAAGPVYTPLHF
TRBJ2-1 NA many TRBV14 TGTGCCAGCAGCCAAGCTCGGCAGGGAATCAGCTCCTACAATGAGCAGTTCTTC CASSQARQGISSYNEQFF
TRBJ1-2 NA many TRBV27 TGTGCCAGCAGTTTATCGTATGGCTACACCTTC CASSLSYGYTF
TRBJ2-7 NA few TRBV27 TGTGCCAGATCACCGGCGAGGACGACGGCCTACGAGCAGTACTTC CARSPARTTAYEQYF
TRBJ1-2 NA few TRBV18 TGTGCCAGCTCACCAGGGGGTACCGGTGGCTACACCTTC CASSPGGTGGYTF
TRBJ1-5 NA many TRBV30 TGTGCCGCTAAGGACGGGAATCAGCCCCAGCATTTT CAAKDGNQPQHF
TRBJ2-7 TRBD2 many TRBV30 TGTGCCGGAGAAGCGGGAGCCCTGGGGCAGTACTTC CAGEAGALGQYF
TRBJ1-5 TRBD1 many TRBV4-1 TGCGCCAGCCGGGGACAGCAGGGTCAGCCCCAGCATTTT CASRGQQGQPQHF
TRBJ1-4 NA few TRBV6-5 TGTGAAAGCAGTTACTCGGGGCGGAGTGGAGAAAAACTGTTTTTT CESSYSGRSGEKLFF
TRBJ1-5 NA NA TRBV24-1 TGTGCCACCAGTGATTCCCAGGGGATTAATCAGCCCCAGCATTTT CATSDSQGINQPQHF
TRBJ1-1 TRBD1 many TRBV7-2 TGTGCCAGCAGCCCCGGGACAGGGACGATGACTGAAGCTTTCTTT CASSPGTGTMTEAFF
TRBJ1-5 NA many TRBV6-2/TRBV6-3 TGTGCCAGCACTAGGGGAGGGGCCGCCGGGAAGCCCCAGCATTTT CASTRGGAAGKPQHF
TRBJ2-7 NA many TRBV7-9 TGTGCCAGCAGCCAAGACTACCACGAGCAGTACTTC CASSQDYHEQYF
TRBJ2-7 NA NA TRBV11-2 TGTGCCAGCAGCTTAGTTCCAGGTTCCCACGAGCAGTACTTC CASSLVPGSHEQYF
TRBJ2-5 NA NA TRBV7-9 TGTGCCAGCAGCTTGAAGCCAGGGAGAAAAGAGACCCAGTACTTC CASSLKPGRKETQYF
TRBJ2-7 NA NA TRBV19 TGTGCCAGTAGTATGCCCTCCTACGAGCAGTACTTC CASSMPSYEQYF
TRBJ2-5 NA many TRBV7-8 TGTGCCAGCAGCTTATATAGACAGCTAGTCTTTGAACAAGAGACCCAGTACTTC CASSLYRQLVFEQETQYF
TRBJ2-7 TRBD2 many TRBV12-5 TGTGCTAGTGGACCGACATCCGGGACTAGCGGCTCCTACGAGCAGTACTTC CASGPTSGTSGSYEQYF
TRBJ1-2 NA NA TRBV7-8 TGTGCCAGTAGCGTATCAGGGCTAACTATCTATGGCTACACCTTC CASSVSGLTIYGYTF
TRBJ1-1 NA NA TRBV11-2 TGTGCCAGCAGCCTAACCCTAGGGGGGGAAGCTTTCTTT CASSLTLGGEAFF
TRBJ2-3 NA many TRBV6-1 TGTGCCAGCAGTGAACTGGTCCCTAGCACAGATACGCAGTATTTT CASSELVPSTDTQYF
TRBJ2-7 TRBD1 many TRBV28 TGTGCCAGCAGGCCACCGGGACAGTTCTACGAGCAGTACTTC CASRPPGQFYEQYF
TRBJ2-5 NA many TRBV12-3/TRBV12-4 TGTGCCAGCAGTTTTTTCCGCGGAGGGGCTCCCAAGATTGTTTTCTTC CASSFFRGGAPKIVFF
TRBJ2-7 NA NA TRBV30 TGTGCCTGGAGTTCCGATGCCTACGAGCAGTACTTC CAWSSDAYEQYF
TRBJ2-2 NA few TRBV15 TGTGCCATCTCCTACTCGAACACCGGGGAGCTGTTTTTT CAISYSNTGELFF
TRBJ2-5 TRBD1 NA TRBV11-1 TGTGCCAGCAGCTGGACAGGGGGCCAAGCTGGAGCGCGGCAGACCCAGTACTTC CASSWTGGQAGARQTQYF
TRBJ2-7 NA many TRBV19 TGTGCCAGTAGTCAACAGGGCCACGGCTACGAGCAGTACTTC CASSQQGHGYEQYF
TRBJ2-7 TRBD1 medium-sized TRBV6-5 TGTGCCAGCAGTTACGGGACAGGAGGCTTC CASSYGTGGF
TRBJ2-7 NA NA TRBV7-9 TGTGCCAGCATCTCCCCTCTCTACCTCAAGTACTTC CASISPLYLKYF
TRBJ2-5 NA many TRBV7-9 TGTGCCAGCAGCTTTAGACTAGCAGGGGCGGGAGAGACCCAGTACTTC CASSFRLAGAGETQYF
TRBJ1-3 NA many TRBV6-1 TGTGCCAGCAAGGCTTTTCAGATCCTCTCTGGAAACACCATATATTTT CASKAFQILSGNTIYF
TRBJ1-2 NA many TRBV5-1 TGCGCCAGCAGCTTGGGCGACAGTAACTATGGCTACACCTTC CASSLGDSNYGYTF
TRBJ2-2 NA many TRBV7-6 TGTGCCAGCAGCTTAGCGCTGTGGGAGAGGAACACCGGGGAGCTGTTTTTT CASSLALWERNTGELFF
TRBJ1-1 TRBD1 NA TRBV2 TGTGCCAGCAGCCCACATGCGCAGGGGGCGAACACTGAAGCTTTCTTT CASSPHAQGANTEAFF
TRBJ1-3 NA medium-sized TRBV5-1 TGCGCCAGCAGCTTGGTTGGCTCTGGAAACACCATATATTTT CASSLVGSGNTIYF
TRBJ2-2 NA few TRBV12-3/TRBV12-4 TGTGCCAGCAACCATAGGTCGTTCTCGAACACCGGGGAGCTGTTTTTT CASNHRSFSNTGELFF
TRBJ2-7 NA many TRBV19 TGTGCCAGTAGTTTTAGCGGATCGCTCTACGAGCAGTACTTC CASSFSGSLYEQYF
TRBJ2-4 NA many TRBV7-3 TGTGCCAGCAGCCCTCAGGGGGGGGCGGGAAACATTCAGTACTTC CASSPQGGAGNIQYF
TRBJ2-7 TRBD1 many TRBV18 TGTGCCAGCTCACCAGACAGGGCATCCTACGAGCAGTACTTC CASSPDRASYEQYF
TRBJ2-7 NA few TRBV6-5 TGTGCCAGCAGTTGTGTGGGGAATCCCATGGAAGTATGCGAGCAGTACTTC CASSCVGNPMEVCEQYF
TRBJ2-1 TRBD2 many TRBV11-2 TGTGCCAGCTCAGCGGGAGGACCGTGGCAGTTCTTC CASSAGGPWQFF